The next 26 T cell receptor beta chains were all read from a single sample in a study of cytomegalovirus exposure and HLA in healthy donors (TCRdb year 2017). The library relied on the immunoSEQ multiplex PCR assay. For the multiplex PCR, a mixture combining 60 forward primers for TCR Vbeta segments and 13 reverse primers for TCR Jbeta segments was used. TCRdb mirrors the immuneACCESS table, restricted to in-frame sequences. Some clones are absent from its copies; in checked studies, under half trace to an unresolved V gene, and the reason for the others is unknown. The sample data list 180,000 or so clones, and about three quarters of these were observed just once. The ten largest clones represent around 1.6% of the sample. The sample was PBMCs. The receptors stem from a man in his late teens or twenties in good health and CMV-seronegative.

In this sample, this clone turned up a few times. This rearrangement joins TRBV2 to TRBJ1-2; 9 positions agree with TRBD1. Losses at the gene ends were 7 bases for V and 2 bases for J; bases not matched to a gene: 5. The germline V gene has CDR1 SNHLY and CDR2 FYNNEI. CDR3 length equals 14 residues. CDR3 sequence: CASTGTGSNYGYTF. In DNA, the CDR3 is TGTGCCAGCACCGGGACAGGGTCCAACTATGGCTACACCTTC.

This CDR3 is CASSWEGDGPTGTQYF. The CDR3 DNA is TGCGCCAGCAGCTGGGAGGGGGACGGACCAACGGGGACCCAGTACTTC. The rearrangement uses TRBV5-1 and TRBJ2-5; tentatively, D is TRBD2 (7 bases). From germline, CDR1 is SGHRS and CDR2 YFSETQ. The CDR3 has 16 residues. The V end lost 3 bases, the J end lost 7 bases, and 22 bases lay between the germline ends.

CDR3 protein: CAWRAHRPLGEQYF. The CDR3 region has the DNA TGTGCCTGGAGGGCCCACAGACCTCTTGGTGAGCAGTACTTC. V gene TRBV30 combines with J gene TRBJ2-7; D remains unclear. This CDR3 is built from 14 residues. Germline-derived CDR1 and CDR2 are GTSNPN and SVGIG (reference sequence). V was shortened by 3 bases and J by 7 bases, with 19 bases between the two germline ends.

The chain employs TRBV6-1 and TRBJ1-2; 9 bases fit TRBD1. V was clipped by 5 bases and J by 8 bases; unmatched bases: 6. The CDR3 runs to 13 residues. Germline V lookup: CDR1 MNHNS, CDR2 SASEGT. The CDR3 bases are TGTGCCAGCAGTTTGCGGACAGGGGACGGCTACACCTTC. Amino acid sequence: CASSLRTGDGYTF.

This clone was picked up one time. J is TRBJ1-1 and V is TRBV6-5, with D possibly being TRBD1 (6 bases). CDR1 is MNHEY, CDR2 SVGAGI, per germline. This CDR3 spans 16 amino acids. V was pared by 0 bases and J by 4 bases, with 15 bases between. The CDR3 loop reads CASSYSIAQGTTEAFF. The DNA of the CDR3 is TGTGCCAGCAGTTACTCGATAGCGCAGGGGACCACTGAAGCTTTCTTT.

The V call is TRBV4-1, the J call TRBJ1-3; D gene uncertain. The germline CDR1 and CDR2 sequences are MGHRA and YSYEKL. Trimming removed 2 bases from V and 1 base from J, with 9 bases in between. The CDR3 has 15 amino acids. CDR3 loop: CASSQWTDSGNTIYF. In DNA, the CDR3 is TGCGCCAGCAGCCAATGGACTGATTCTGGAAACACCATATATTTT.

This clone was detected only once. The V call is TRBV27, the J call TRBJ2-4; 15 bases map to TRBD2. The CDR3 has 14 residues. The V segment lost 6 bases and the J segment 13 bases; nucleotides outside the gene matches: 7. In germline, CDR1 is MNHEY, CDR2 SMNVEV (reference sequence). The CDR3 here is CASSLGTSGRPQYF. As DNA, the CDR3 is TGTGCCAGCAGCCTCGGGACTAGCGGGAGGCCCCAGTACTTC.

This chain connects TRBV19 to TRBJ2-5; D gene uncertain. The germline CDR1 and CDR2 sequences are LNHDA and SQIVND (reference sequence). The CDR3 runs 11 residues. V lost 6 bases and J 4 bases, leaving 6 bases between the germline ends. The CDR3 reads CASRIGETQYF. CDR3 sequence (DNA): TGTGCCAGTAGAATCGGAGAGACCCAGTACTTC.

This clone was detected only a few times. The chain combines TRBV9 with TRBJ2-5; D unclear. This CDR3 has 16 amino acids. V dropped 0 bases and J dropped 0 bases, with 12 bases sitting between them. CDR1 and CDR2 from the germline V gene are SGDLS and YYNGEE. CDR3 residues: CASSVVGLPHQETQYF. CDR3 bases: TGTGCCAGCAGCGTAGTTGGCTTGCCCCACCAAGAGACCCAGTACTTC.

V gene TRBV30 combines with J gene TRBJ2-4, with 7 bases identical to TRBD1. J gave up 9 bases and V 4 bases, and 6 bases lay outside the gene matches. CDR1 and CDR2 from the germline V gene are GTSNPN and SVGIG (reference sequence). The CDR3 loop spans 12 amino acids. In DNA form, the CDR3 reads TGTGCCTGGAAGGGGGCGAGCGGCATTCAGTACTTC. The encoded protein is CAWKGASGIQYF.

The V gene is TRBV5-6, the J gene TRBJ1-6; D remains unclear. The length of the CDR3 is 14 residues. CDR1 is SGHDT and CDR2 is YYEEEE in the germline V gene. V was pared by 0 bases and J by 4 bases, with 5 bases between. Here the CDR3 reads CASSLGRYNSPLHF. CDR3 sequence (DNA): TGTGCCAGCAGCTTGGGCAGGTATAATTCACCCCTCCACTTT.

The chain employs TRBV6-6 and TRBJ2-1; D ambiguous. Trimming took off 5 bases at V and 0 bases at J, with 11 bases between the two ends. CDR3 length: 15 residues. The germline gives CDR1 MNHNY, CDR2 SVGAGI (reference sequence). The CDR3 nucleotides are TGTGCCAGCAGTAACCCGACTGCCTCCTACAATGAGCAGTTCTTC. Amino acids: CASSNPTASYNEQFF.

The chain has TRBV30 and TRBJ1-3; D unclear. Trimming stripped 3 bases from V and 3 bases from J, with 6 bases between. Germline CDR1 reads GTSNPN; CDR2 reads SVGIG (reference sequence). The CDR3 extends over 12 amino acids. The CDR3 DNA reads as TGTGCCTGGAGAATCAGTGGAAACACCATATATTTT. Translated, it gives CAWRISGNTIYF. The whole variable domain, remainder taken from reference TRBV30 and TRBJ1-3, is SQTIHQWPATLVQPVGSPLSLECTVEGTSNPNLYWYRQAAGRGLQLLFYSVGIGQISSEVPQNLSASRPQDRQFILSSKKLLLSDSGFYLCAWRISGNTIYFGEGSWLTVV.

V and J are TRBV2 and TRBJ2-2; 7 positions agree with TRBD1. This CDR3 has 14 residues. Germline lookup yields CDR1 SNHLY and CDR2 FYNNEI. Germline trimming cut 8 bases from V and 0 bases from J; bases unmatched to any gene: 3. CDR3 sequence: CASRQGPNTGELFF. CDR3 in DNA: TGTGCCAGCCGACAGGGACCGAACACCGGGGAGCTGTTTTTT.

The chain employs TRBV19 and TRBJ2-4; TRBD2 matches 11 bases. The CDR3 runs to 20 residues. Looked up from germline, CDR1 is LNHDA and CDR2 is SQIVND (reference sequence). After removal of 4 bases from V and 0 bases from J, the junction contained 14 bases not matched to a gene. The CDR3 sequence: CASSTQTSGAVPLAKNIQYF. In DNA, the CDR3 is TGTGCCAGTAGTACTCAGACTAGCGGGGCTGTGCCTCTAGCCAAAAACATTCAGTACTTC.

This chain uses TRBV5-1 with TRBJ2-1, with a tentative D call TRBD2 (6 bases). V lost 4 bases to trimming and J lost 10 bases, with 18 bases between them. Germline CDR1 SGHRS, CDR2 YFSETQ. The CDR3 sequence is 14 residues long. CDR3 amino acids: CASSEPPGTGEQFF. The CDR3 region has the DNA TGCGCCAGCAGCGAGCCTCCCGGGACTGGAGAGCAGTTCTTC.

This clone was picked up one time. Written as DNA, the CDR3 is TGTGCCAGCAGTGAATATGGGGGGAGGGAGGACGAGCAGTACTTC. This codes for CASSEYGGREDEQYF. The chain carries TRBV25-1 and TRBJ2-7, with 7 bases lining up with TRBD2. The CDR3 sequence is 15 residues long. Germline assignment: CDR1 MGHDK and CDR2 SYGVNS. J lost 5 bases, V lost 0 bases, and 7 bases had no gene match.

J is TRBJ1-5 and V is TRBV15; possible D gene TRBD1, 5 bases. CDR3 length: 17 residues. Trimming stripped 0 bases from V and 4 bases from J, with 16 bases between. Germline V CDR1 and CDR2: LNHNV, YYDKDF (reference sequence). This chain's CDR3 is CATSRDPWQGGNQPQHF. CDR3 coding DNA: TGTGCCACCAGCAGAGATCCATGGCAGGGCGGTAATCAGCCCCAGCATTTT.

V usage is TRBV13 and J usage is TRBJ2-1; 7 nucleotides agree with TRBD1. The V and J ends lost 5 bases and 0 bases, in that order; junction bases with no gene match: 13. Germline CDR1 reads PRHDT; CDR2 reads FYEKMQ (reference sequence). This CDR3 is built from 18 residues. CDR3 coding DNA: TGTGCCAGCAGCCACCAGGACAGGACTTTCAGCTCCTACAATGAGCAGTTCTTC. It encodes CASSHQDRTFSSYNEQFF.

The rearrangement uses TRBV11-2 and TRBJ2-7; D unresolved. V gave up 4 bases and J gave up 6 bases, with 19 bases separating them. In germline, CDR1 is SGHAT, CDR2 FQNNGV. This CDR3 has 15 residues. The CDR3 DNA is TGTGCCAGCAGCTCCATCGAGAGACGCCGGGTCGAGCAGTACTTC. Residues: CASSSIERRRVEQYF.

The chain has TRBV28 and TRBJ2-3; 8 bases are a match to TRBD1. The CDR3 covers 15 residues. From germline, CDR1 is MDHEN and CDR2 SYDVKM. The V segment lost 7 bases and the J segment 2 bases; nucleotides outside the gene matches: 8. The CDR3 DNA follows: TGTGCCAGCACCCTGGGGACAGGAAACACAGATACGCAGTATTTT. It translates to CASTLGTGNTDTQYF. The complete variable domain, with remaining parts taken from reference TRBV28 and TRBJ2-3, reads DVKVTQSSRYLVKRTGEKVFLECVQDMDHENMFWYRQDPGLGLRLIYFSYDVKMKEKGDIPEGYSVSREKKERFSLILESASTNQTSMYLCASTLGTGNTDTQYFGPGTRLTVL.

This sequence joins TRBV21-1 and TRBJ2-1; TRBD2, the table's D call, was not compared with the DNA. TRBV21-1 is a known pseudogene. The CDR3 has 16 amino acids. The CDR3 region is CASSKEPGSKYNEQFF. In DNA, the CDR3 is TGTGCCAGCAGCAAAGAGCCCGGGAGTAAATATAATGAGCAGTTCTTC.

The chain uses TRBV27 and TRBJ2-3, with 9 positions matching TRBD1. Trimming removed 5 bases from V and 5 bases from J; junction bases left unmatched: 8. The CDR3 is made up of 15 amino acids. Germline V gene lookup returns CDR1 MNHEY and CDR2 SMNVEV (reference sequence). CDR3 loop: CASSLGTGWRDTQYF. The DNA of the CDR3 is TGTGCCAGCAGTCTAGGGACAGGGTGGAGAGATACGCAGTATTTT.

V and J are TRBV6-6 and TRBJ1-2; D is ambiguous. Trimming took off 0 bases at V and 5 bases at J, with 10 bases between the two ends. The CDR3 contains 14 residues. Per germline, CDR1 MNHNY and CDR2 SVGAGI (reference sequence). Written as DNA, the CDR3 is TGTGCCAGCAGTTACTCGGAGGTTAGTTATGGCTACACCTTC. Residues: CASSYSEVSYGYTF.

The CDR3 here is CASSQGQGIYGYTF. CDR3 bases: TGTGCCAGCAGTCAGGGACAGGGGATTTATGGCTACACCTTC. The chain uses TRBV25-1 and TRBJ1-2; 10 positions match TRBD1. The CDR3 is 14 residues long. Germline lookup yields CDR1 MGHDK and CDR2 SYGVNS. Trimming cost V 5 bases and J 5 bases; bases outside gene matches: 5.

The gene calls are TRBV12-5 and TRBJ1-5, with D perhaps TRBD1 (5 bases). This CDR3 spans 13 amino acids. V was clipped by 6 bases and J by 5 bases, with 11 bases between them. Germline loops: CDR1 LGHNT, CDR2 FRNRAP. Here the CDR3 reads CASGQTGHQPQHF. In DNA, the CDR3 is TGTGCTAGTGGCCAAACAGGACATCAGCCCCAGCATTTT.